Included here is one T cell receptor beta chain sequence, with context. Trimming stripped 1 base from V and 0 bases from J, with 12 bases between. Per germline, CDR1 LNHNV and CDR2 YYDKDF (reference sequence). The CDR3 spans 16 residues. TCRdb's table, derived via immunoSEQ multiplex PCR, lists solely in-frame clones and lacks some. The sample includes fewer than 85,000 clones, about 89% of them seen just once. The data derive from a study of T cell changes during pregnancy in multiple sclerosis. The sequences come from peripheral blood, collected before pregnancy. This clonotype was obtained from a female donor with multiple sclerosis, enrolled in a pregnancy study. V gene TRBV15 combines with J gene TRBJ1-2, with a possible D match to TRBD1 (5 bases). CDR3 amino acids: CATSRGQLNTNYGYTF. CDR3 in DNA: TGTGCCACCAGCAGAGGACAGCTTAATACTAACTATGGCTACACCTTC. The full variable domain, in which reference TRBV15 and TRBJ1-2 provide the parts outside the CDR3, is DAMVIQNPRYQVTQFGKPVTLSCSQTLNHNVMYWYQQKSSQAPKLLFHYYDKDFNNEADTPDNFQSRRPNTSFCFLDIRSPGLGDTAMYLCATSRGQLNTNYGYTFGSGTRLTVV.